This T cell receptor beta chain emerged from a study of T cells after yellow fever vaccination. Study-wide background: With SMART-Seq v4 Ultra Low Input, the fractions containing low cell numbers were prepared. General observations from the study: Post-booster reappearance was seen for most primary-vaccination clones (around 96% CD4, 75% to 90% CD8).

Germline V lookup: CDR1 LGHDT, CDR2 YNNKEL (reference sequence). This CDR3 is built from 14 residues. Trimming stripped 1 base from V and 8 bases from J, with 12 bases between. A universal primer site and UMIs were added as TCR cDNA was made by 5'RACE template switching. MiXCR was run by TCRdb on the 5' RACE reads, yielding one entry per CDR3 protein. The table lists over 300,000 distinct CDR3 sequences, 6.8% of them singletons. This clonotype was seen at least ten times. Its cognate antigen is unknown. The receptor was derived from a man aged 18 to 30 who received the YFV17D yellow fever vaccine. This material consisted of PBMCs, taken more than 35 days after the first yellow fever vaccination. The V and J genes are TRBV3-1 and TRBJ2-1; no definite D call. CDR3 protein: CASSQVGSEHEQFF. CDR3 nucleotide sequence: TGTGCCAGCAGCCAAGTAGGGTCGGAGCATGAGCAGTTCTTC.